This T cell receptor (beta chain) originates from a study of T cell repertoires in cytomegalovirus infection. Overall study: CMV infection and matching HLA type were both indicated by public TCR beta signatures.

This clonotype was found a few times. Its specificity is unknown. Findings of the study overall: Dominant in the ex vivo response were TCR beta clonotypes restricted by HLA-C and specific for CMV.

TCRdb independently ran MiXCR on the reads; one entry per CDR3 protein. The sample includes about 890,000 distinct CDR3 sequences, around a third of them seen just once. The trim removed 7 bases at V and 5 bases at J, leaving 6 bases unmatched. CDR3 size: 14 residues. The input for sequencing was cultured CD8+ T cells from PBMCs, taken from culture after CMV antigen stimulation. This chain links TRBV12-3 or TRBV12-4 with TRBJ1-5; 9 bases line up with TRBD1. This receptor was identified in a human donor in good health (CMV status not recorded). Some clones in this sample may be carry-over from other donors' samples. The DNA of the CDR3 is TGTGCCAGCACCACAGGGGGCGTACATCAGCCCCAGCATTTT. Translated, it gives CASTTGGVHQPQHF.